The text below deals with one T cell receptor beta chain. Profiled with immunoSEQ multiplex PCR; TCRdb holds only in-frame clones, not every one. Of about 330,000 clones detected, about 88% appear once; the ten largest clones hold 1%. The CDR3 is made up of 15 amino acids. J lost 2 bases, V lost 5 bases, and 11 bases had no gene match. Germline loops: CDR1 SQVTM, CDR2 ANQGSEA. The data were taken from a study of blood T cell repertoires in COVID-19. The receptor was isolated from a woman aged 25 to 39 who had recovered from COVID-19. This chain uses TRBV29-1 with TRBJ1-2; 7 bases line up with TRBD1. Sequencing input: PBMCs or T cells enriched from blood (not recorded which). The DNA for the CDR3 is TGCAGCGTTCGCCACAGGGGCAGAACGAACTATGGCTACACCTTC. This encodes CSVRHRGRTNYGYTF.